This T cell receptor (beta chain) was identified in a study of cytomegalovirus exposure and HLA in healthy donors. Germline values: CDR1 SGHDT, CDR2 YYEEEE. CDR3 length: 15 amino acids. The J segment lost 4 bases and the V segment lost 4 bases, leaving 6 bases of the junction unmatched. Assay used: immunoSEQ multiplex PCR; TCRdb lists only in-frame clones, some missing. The sample carries over 150,000 clones, over 85% recorded once. This chain joins TRBV5-6 and TRBJ2-5; 11 bases match TRBD1. The clonotype originates from a woman between 18 and 30 years old in good health and CMV-seropositive. The sequenced sample consisted of PBMCs. The CDR3 DNA sequence: TGTGCCAGCAGCCACTGGACAGGGGGCGCAGAGACCCAGTACTTC. Its protein product is CASSHWTGGAETQYF. Full variable domain (outside the CDR3, taken from reference TRBV5-6 and TRBJ2-5): DAGVTQSPTHLIKTRGQQVTLRCSPKSGHDTVSWYQQALGQGPQFIFQYYEEEERQRGNFPDRFSGHQFPNYSSELNVNALLLGDSALYLCASSHWTGGAETQYFGPGTRLLVL.